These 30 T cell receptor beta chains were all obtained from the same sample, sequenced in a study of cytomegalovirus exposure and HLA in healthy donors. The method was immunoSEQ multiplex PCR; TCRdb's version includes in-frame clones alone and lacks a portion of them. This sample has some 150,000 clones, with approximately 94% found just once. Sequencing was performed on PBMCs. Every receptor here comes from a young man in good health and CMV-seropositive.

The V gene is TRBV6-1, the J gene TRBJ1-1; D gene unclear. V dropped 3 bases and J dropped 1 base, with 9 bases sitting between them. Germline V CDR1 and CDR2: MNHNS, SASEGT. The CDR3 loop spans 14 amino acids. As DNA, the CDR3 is TGTGCCAGCAGTGAGTATGCGGCGAACACTGAAGCTTTCTTT. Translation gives CASSEYAANTEAFF.

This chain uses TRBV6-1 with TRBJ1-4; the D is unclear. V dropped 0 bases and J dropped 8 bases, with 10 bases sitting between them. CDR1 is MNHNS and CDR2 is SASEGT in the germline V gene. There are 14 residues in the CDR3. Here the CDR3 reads CASSEALGTEKLFF. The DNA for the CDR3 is TGTGCCAGCAGTGAAGCGCTCGGTACGGAAAAACTGTTTTTT.

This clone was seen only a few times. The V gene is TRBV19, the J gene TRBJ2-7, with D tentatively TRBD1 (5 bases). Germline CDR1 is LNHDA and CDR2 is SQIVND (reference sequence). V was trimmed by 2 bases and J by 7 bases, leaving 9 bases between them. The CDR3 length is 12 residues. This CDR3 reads CASSIRQGEQYF. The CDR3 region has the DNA TGTGCCAGTAGTATACGCCAGGGAGAGCAGTACTTC.

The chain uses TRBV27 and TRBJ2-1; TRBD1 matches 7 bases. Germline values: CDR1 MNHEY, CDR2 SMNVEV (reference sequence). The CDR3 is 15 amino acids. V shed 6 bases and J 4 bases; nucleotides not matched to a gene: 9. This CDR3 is CASRSGQYYYNEQFF. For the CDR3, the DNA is TGTGCCAGCAGGTCGGGACAGTACTATTACAATGAGCAGTTCTTC.

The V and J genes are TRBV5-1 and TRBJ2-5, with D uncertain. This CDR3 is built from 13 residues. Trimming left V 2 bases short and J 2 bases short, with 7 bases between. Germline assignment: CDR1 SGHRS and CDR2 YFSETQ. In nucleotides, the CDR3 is TGCGCCAGCAGCTTATACGCGCAAGAGACCCAGTACTTC. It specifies CASSLYAQETQYF.

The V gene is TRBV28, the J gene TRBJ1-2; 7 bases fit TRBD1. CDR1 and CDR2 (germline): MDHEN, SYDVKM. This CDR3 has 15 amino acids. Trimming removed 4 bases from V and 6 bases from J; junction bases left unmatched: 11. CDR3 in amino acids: CASSSTGTSRNGYTF. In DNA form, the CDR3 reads TGTGCCAGCAGTTCGACAGGGACCTCAAGGAATGGCTACACCTTC.

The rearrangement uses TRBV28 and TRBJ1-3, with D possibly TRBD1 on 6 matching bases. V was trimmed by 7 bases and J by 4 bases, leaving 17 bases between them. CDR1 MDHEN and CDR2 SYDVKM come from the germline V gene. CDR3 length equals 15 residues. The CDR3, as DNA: TGTGCCAGCAAACTAACAGGGTCTATAGGAAACACCATATATTTT. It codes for CASKLTGSIGNTIYF.

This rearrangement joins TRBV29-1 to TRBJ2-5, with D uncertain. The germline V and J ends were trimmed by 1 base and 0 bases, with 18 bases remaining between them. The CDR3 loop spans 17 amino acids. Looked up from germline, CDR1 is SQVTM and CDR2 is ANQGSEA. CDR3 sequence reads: CSVEGLEIMPYQETQYF. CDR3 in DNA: TGCAGCGTTGAAGGGCTAGAAATTATGCCGTACCAAGAGACCCAGTACTTC.

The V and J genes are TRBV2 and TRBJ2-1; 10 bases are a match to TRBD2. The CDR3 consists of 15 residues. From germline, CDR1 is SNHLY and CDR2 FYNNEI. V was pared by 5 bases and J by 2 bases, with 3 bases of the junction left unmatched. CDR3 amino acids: CASSQTSGPYNEQFF. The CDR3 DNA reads TGTGCCAGCAGTCAGACTAGCGGGCCCTACAATGAGCAGTTCTTC.

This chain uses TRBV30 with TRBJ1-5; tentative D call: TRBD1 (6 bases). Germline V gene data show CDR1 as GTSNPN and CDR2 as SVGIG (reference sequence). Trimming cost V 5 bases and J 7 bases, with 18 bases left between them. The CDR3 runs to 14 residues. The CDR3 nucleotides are TGTGCCTGGTGGGGGGGCTCCCCCTACCAGCCCCAGCATTTT. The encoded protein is CAWWGGSPYQPQHF.

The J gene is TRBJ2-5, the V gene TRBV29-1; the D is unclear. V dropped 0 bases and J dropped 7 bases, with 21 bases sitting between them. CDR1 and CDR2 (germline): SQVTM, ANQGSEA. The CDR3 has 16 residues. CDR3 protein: CSVEDEAAVPPGTQYF. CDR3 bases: TGCAGCGTTGAAGATGAGGCGGCGGTCCCCCCGGGGACCCAGTACTTC. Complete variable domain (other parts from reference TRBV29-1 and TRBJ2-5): SAVISQKPSRDICQRGTSLTIQCQVDSQVTMMFWYRQQPGQSLTLIATANQGSEATYESGFVIDKFPISRPNLTFSTLTVSNMSPEDSSIYLCSVEDEAAVPPGTQYFGPGTRLLVL.

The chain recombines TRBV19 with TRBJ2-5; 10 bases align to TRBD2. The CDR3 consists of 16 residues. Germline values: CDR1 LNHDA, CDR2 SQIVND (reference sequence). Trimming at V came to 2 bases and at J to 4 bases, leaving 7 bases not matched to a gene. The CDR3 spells CASSIRGTSAIETQYF. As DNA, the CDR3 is TGTGCCAGTAGTATAAGGGGGACTAGCGCAATAGAGACCCAGTACTTC.

The CDR3 bases are TGTGCCAGCAGCCTAGGGGTTGCTAGCGGGCAAAGAGACGGGGAGCTGTTTTTT. Protein sequence: CASSLGVASGQRDGELFF. The rearrangement uses TRBV7-9 and TRBJ2-2; 8 bases line up with TRBD2. Germline assignment: CDR1 SEHNR and CDR2 FQNEAQ (reference sequence). With V trimmed by 5 bases and J by 7 bases, 18 bases remained unmatched. The CDR3 has 18 residues.

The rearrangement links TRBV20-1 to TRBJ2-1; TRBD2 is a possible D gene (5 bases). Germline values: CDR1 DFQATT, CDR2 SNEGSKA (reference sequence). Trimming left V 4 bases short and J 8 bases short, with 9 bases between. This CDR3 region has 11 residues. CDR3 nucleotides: TGCAGTGCTAAACTAGTCCATGAGCAGTTCTTC. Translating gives CSAKLVHEQFF.

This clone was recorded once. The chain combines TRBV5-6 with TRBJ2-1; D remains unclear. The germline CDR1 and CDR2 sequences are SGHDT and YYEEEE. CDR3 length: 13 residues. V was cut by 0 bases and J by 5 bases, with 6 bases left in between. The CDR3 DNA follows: TGTGCCAGCAGCTTGGGCAGAAACAATGAGCAGTTCTTC. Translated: CASSLGRNNEQFF.

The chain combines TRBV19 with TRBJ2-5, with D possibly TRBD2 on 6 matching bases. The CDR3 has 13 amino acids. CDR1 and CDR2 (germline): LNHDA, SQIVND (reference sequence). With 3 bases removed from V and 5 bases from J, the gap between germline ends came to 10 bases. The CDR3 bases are TGTGCCAGTAGTATCAGTCGGGGGGAGACCCAGTACTTC. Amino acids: CASSISRGETQYF.

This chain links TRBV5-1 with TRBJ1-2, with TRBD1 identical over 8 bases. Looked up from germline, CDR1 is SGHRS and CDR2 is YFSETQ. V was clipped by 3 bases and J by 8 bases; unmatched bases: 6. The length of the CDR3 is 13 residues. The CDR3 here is CASSSDRGTGYTF. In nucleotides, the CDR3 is TGCGCCAGCAGCTCAGACAGGGGTACAGGCTACACCTTC.

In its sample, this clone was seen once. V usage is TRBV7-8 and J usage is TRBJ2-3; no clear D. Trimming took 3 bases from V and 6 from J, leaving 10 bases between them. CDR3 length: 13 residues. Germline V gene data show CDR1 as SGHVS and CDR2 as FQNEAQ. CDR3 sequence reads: CASSFYQVDTQYF. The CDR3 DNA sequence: TGTGCCAGCAGCTTTTATCAGGTGGATACGCAGTATTTT.

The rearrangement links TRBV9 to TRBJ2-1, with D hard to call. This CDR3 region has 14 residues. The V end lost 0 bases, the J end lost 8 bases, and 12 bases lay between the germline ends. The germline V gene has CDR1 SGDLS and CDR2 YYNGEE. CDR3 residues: CASSVDFLGDEQFF. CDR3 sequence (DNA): TGTGCCAGCAGCGTAGACTTCCTGGGCGATGAGCAGTTCTTC.

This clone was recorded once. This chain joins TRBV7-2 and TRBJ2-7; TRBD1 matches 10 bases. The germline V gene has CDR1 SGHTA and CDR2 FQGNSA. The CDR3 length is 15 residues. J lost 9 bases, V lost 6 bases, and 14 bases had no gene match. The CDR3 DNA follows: TGTGCCAGCAGTCGGACAGGGGGGGGATACGAGTGGCAGTACTTC. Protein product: CASSRTGGGYEWQYF.

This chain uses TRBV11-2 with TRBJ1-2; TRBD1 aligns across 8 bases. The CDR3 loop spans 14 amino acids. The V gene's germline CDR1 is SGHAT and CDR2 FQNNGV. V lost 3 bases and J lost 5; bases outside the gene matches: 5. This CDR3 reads CASSLGGTGYGYTF. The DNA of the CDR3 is TGTGCCAGCAGCTTGGGCGGGACAGGATATGGCTACACCTTC. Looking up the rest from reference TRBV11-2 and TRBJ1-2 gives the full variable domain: EAGVAQSPRYKIIEKRQSVAFWCNPISGHATLYWYQQILGQGPKLLIQFQNNGVVDDSQLPKDRFSAERLKGVDSTLKIQPAKLEDSAVYLCASSLGGTGYGYTFGSGTRLTVV.

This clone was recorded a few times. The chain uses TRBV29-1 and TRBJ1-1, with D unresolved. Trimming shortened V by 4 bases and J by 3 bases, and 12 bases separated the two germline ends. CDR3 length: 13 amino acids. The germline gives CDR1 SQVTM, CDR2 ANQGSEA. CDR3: CSVVSGIDTEAFF. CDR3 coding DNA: TGCAGCGTTGTATCGGGGATTGACACTGAAGCTTTCTTT. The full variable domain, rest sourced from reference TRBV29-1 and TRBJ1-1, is SAVISQKPSRDICQRGTSLTIQCQVDSQVTMMFWYRQQPGQSLTLIATANQGSEATYESGFVIDKFPISRPNLTFSTLTVSNMSPEDSSIYLCSVVSGIDTEAFFGQGTRLTVV.

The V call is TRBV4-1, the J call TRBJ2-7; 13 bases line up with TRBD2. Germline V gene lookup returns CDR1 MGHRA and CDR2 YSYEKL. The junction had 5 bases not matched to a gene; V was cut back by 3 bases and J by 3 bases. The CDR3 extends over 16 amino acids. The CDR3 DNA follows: TGCGCCAGCAGCCACAGGGGACTAGCGGGGTTCTACGAGCAGTACTTC. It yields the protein CASSHRGLAGFYEQYF.

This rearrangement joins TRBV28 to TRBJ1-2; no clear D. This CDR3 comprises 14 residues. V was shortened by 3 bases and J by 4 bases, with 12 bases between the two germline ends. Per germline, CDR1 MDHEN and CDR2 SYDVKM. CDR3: CASSLEAQAYGYTF. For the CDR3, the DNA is TGTGCCAGCAGTTTGGAGGCCCAGGCCTATGGCTACACCTTC.

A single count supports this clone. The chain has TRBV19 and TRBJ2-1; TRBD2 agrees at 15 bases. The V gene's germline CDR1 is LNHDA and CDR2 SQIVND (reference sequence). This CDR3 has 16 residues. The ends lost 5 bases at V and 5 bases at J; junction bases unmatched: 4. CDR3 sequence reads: CASSSRTSGRDNEQFF. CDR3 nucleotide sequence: TGTGCCAGTAGTTCGCGGACTAGCGGGAGGGACAATGAGCAGTTCTTC.

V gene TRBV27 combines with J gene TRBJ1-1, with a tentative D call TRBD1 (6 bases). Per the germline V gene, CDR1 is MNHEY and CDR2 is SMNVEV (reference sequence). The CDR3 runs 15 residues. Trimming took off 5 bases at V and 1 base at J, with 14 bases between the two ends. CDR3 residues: CASSATGLRNTEAFF. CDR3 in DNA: TGTGCCAGCAGTGCTACAGGGCTCCGGAACACTGAAGCTTTCTTT.

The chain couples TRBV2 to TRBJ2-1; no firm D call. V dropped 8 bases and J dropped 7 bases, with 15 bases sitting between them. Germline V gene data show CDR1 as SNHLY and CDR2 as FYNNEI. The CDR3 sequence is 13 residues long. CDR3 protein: CASHRLGWNEQFF. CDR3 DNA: TGTGCCAGCCACCGCCTAGGCTGGAATGAGCAGTTCTTC.

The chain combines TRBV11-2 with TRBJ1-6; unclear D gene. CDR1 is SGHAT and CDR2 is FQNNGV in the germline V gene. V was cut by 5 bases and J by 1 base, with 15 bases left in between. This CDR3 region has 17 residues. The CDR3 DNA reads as TGTGCCAGCAGCAACCCCCCGGGGAGTTCCTATAATTCACCCCTCCACTTT. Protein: CASSNPPGSSYNSPLHF.

CDR3 amino acids: CASSRVLDTEAFF. The CDR3 nucleotides read TGTGCCAGCAGCAGGGTTTTAGACACTGAAGCTTTCTTT. This sequence joins TRBV6-1 and TRBJ1-1; tentative D call: TRBD1 (5 bases). Germline values: CDR1 MNHNS, CDR2 SASEGT. CDR3 length: 13 residues. Trimming pared 6 bases from V and 3 bases from J, leaving 11 bases between.

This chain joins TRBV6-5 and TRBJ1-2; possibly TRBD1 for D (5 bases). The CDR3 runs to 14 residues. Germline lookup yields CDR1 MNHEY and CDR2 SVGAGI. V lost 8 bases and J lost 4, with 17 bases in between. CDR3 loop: CASGLWGEGYGYTF. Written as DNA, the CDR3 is TGTGCCAGCGGTCTGTGGGGGGAGGGCTATGGCTACACCTTC.